The rows below give T cell receptor beta chains drawn from one sample of a study of blood T cells in healthy people across ages. TCRdb recomputed calls from the 5' RACE reads with MiXCR, one row per CDR3 protein. The repertoire has more than 700,000 distinct CDR3 sequences, 40% to 65% of them found once; the top ten carry about 42%. The sequenced sample consisted of blood. These receptors originate from a man aged 80 or over in good health. The CDR3 runs from the conserved cysteine through the conserved F or W. A D gene is named only where the DNA matches it firmly. A clone size is listed for some rows: how often the clone was seen (once, few, many), or a class if it is expanded.

j_gene: TRBJ2-1; abundance: few; v_gene: TRBV20-1; d_gene: TRBD2; CDR3nt: TGCAGTGCTAGAAGAGCGGGAGGATACAATGAGCAGTTCTTC; CDR3aa: CSARRAGGYNEQFF
j_gene: TRBJ2-1; abundance: few; v_gene: TRBV9; d_gene: .; CDR3nt: TGTGCCAGCAGCGTAGTGGGCCAAGGGCAGTTCTTC; CDR3aa: CASSVVGQGQFF
j_gene: TRBJ2-5; abundance: few; v_gene: TRBV7-6; d_gene: TRBD2; CDR3nt: TGTGCCAGCAGCCTCGGGACTAGCGTTCAAGAGACCCAGTACTTC; CDR3aa: CASSLGTSVQETQYF
j_gene: TRBJ2-1; abundance: many; v_gene: TRBV4-1; d_gene: TRBD2; CDR3nt: TGCGCCAGCAGCCAAGCCACCCCGTCGCGGCGGGAGAGGTACAATGAGCAGTTCTTC; CDR3aa: CASSQATPSRRERYNEQFF
j_gene: TRBJ1-6; abundance: .; v_gene: TRBV4-1; d_gene: .; CDR3nt: TGCGCCAGCAGCCAAGATAGGCAGGGAGGCTCCTATAATTCACCCCTCCACTTT; CDR3aa: CASSQDRQGGSYNSPLHF
j_gene: TRBJ2-7; abundance: .; v_gene: TRBV12-3/TRBV12-4; d_gene: TRBD1; CDR3nt: TGTGCCAGCAGTTTTCGGGGACAGGACCTCTCCTACGAGCAGTACTTC; CDR3aa: CASSFRGQDLSYEQYF
j_gene: TRBJ2-1; abundance: .; v_gene: TRBV6-4; d_gene: TRBD1; CDR3nt: TGTGCCAGCAGTGACTCTTACTCCGGGACAGGGTTTAGGGATGAGCAGTTCTTC; CDR3aa: CASSDSYSGTGFRDEQFF
j_gene: TRBJ2-3; abundance: .; v_gene: TRBV3-1; d_gene: TRBD2; CDR3nt: TGTGTCAGCAGCCAAGATCCAGCGGGGTACACAGATACGCAGTATTTT; CDR3aa: CVSSQDPAGYTDTQYF
j_gene: TRBJ2-6; abundance: .; v_gene: TRBV21-1; d_gene: .; CDR3nt: TGTGCCAGCAGCAAACCGAAGGGGGCTGTCTCTGAGGCCAACGTCCTGACTTTC; CDR3aa: CASSKPKGAVSEANVLTF
j_gene: TRBJ2-7; abundance: .; v_gene: TRBV28; d_gene: TRBD1; CDR3nt: TGTGCCAGCGTGGGACAGGGGGGATACGAGCAGTACTTC; CDR3aa: CASVGQGGYEQYF
j_gene: TRBJ2-3; abundance: .; v_gene: TRBV29-1; d_gene: .; CDR3nt: TGCAGCGTTGAAGATCGGAGGGGACACAGATACGCGTATTTT; CDR3aa: CSVEDRRGHRYAYF
j_gene: TRBJ2-1; abundance: .; v_gene: TRBV5-1; d_gene: TRBD1; CDR3nt: TGCGCCAGCAGCACCGGGACAGGGGTCTATGAGCAGTTCTTC; CDR3aa: CASSTGTGVYEQFF
j_gene: TRBJ1-1; abundance: .; v_gene: TRBV5-1; d_gene: TRBD1; CDR3nt: TGCGCCAGCAGCTTGGCGGGGGGGACAGCGAACACTGAAGCTTTCTTT; CDR3aa: CASSLAGGTANTEAFF
j_gene: TRBJ2-1; abundance: .; v_gene: TRBV4-2; d_gene: TRBD2; CDR3nt: TGTGCCAGCAGCCAAGAACTAGCGGGCTCCTACAATGAGCAGTTCTTC; CDR3aa: CASSQELAGSYNEQFF
j_gene: TRBJ2-7; abundance: few; v_gene: TRBV20-1; d_gene: TRBD1; CDR3nt: TGCAGTGCTAGTGACAGGGGAAAAATCTACGAGCAGTACTTC; CDR3aa: CSASDRGKIYEQYF
j_gene: TRBJ2-7; abundance: .; v_gene: TRBV2; d_gene: .; CDR3nt: TGTGCCAGCAAGGTGTTCTACAATGAGCAGTACTTC; CDR3aa: CASKVFYNEQYF
j_gene: TRBJ2-7; abundance: .; v_gene: TRBV20-1; d_gene: TRBD2; CDR3nt: TGCAGTGCTCCCAGTGCAGGCGGGAGGCCCTACGAGCAGTACTTC; CDR3aa: CSAPSAGGRPYEQYF
j_gene: TRBJ2-5; abundance: .; v_gene: TRBV7-2; d_gene: .; CDR3nt: TGTGCCAGCAGCTTAGGCCAGCCTCCCCAGACCCAGTACTTC; CDR3aa: CASSLGQPPQTQYF
j_gene: TRBJ2-7; abundance: few; v_gene: TRBV19; d_gene: TRBD2; CDR3nt: TGTGCCAGTAGACCGACGACTAGCGGTAACTCCTACGAGCAGTACTTC; CDR3aa: CASRPTTSGNSYEQYF
j_gene: TRBJ1-2; abundance: .; v_gene: TRBV12-3/TRBV12-4; d_gene: .; CDR3nt: TGTGCCAGCAGTCTACGCGCGGACTATGGAGGCTACACCTTC; CDR3aa: CASSLRADYGGYTF
j_gene: TRBJ2-1; abundance: .; v_gene: TRBV12-3/TRBV12-4; d_gene: .; CDR3nt: TGTGCCAGCAGTCGGACTGGTGCTGCGGAGACCCAGTTCTTC; CDR3aa: CASSRTGAAETQFF
j_gene: TRBJ1-5; abundance: .; v_gene: TRBV29-1; d_gene: .; CDR3nt: TGCAGCGTGGCCAAGGGGAGGGACAATCAGCCCCAGCATTTT; CDR3aa: CSVAKGRDNQPQHF
j_gene: TRBJ2-7; abundance: .; v_gene: TRBV20-1; d_gene: .; CDR3nt: TGCAGTGCTAGTGACCATCCGGGGCAGTACTTC; CDR3aa: CSASDHPGQYF